The 7 T cell receptor beta chains listed next were all sequenced from one sample in a study of shared clonotypes between healthy human individuals (dated by TCRdb to between 2020 and 2021). Library creation used the immunoSEQ multiplex PCR assay. Imported from immuneACCESS, the table was reduced by TCRdb to in-frame sequences with V and J called. These copies leave out some clones; in studies compared against another copy, an unresolved V gene accounts for under half, and the cause of the remainder is not known. The sample table records about 1.4 million clones; about 96% of these occur just once. The leading ten clones occupy over 1% of the sample. The sequenced sample was naive CD4+ T cells sorted from blood. Interpreted using the paper, the cell subset or site label stands for: CD45RA+ positively selected. Receptors were obtained from a man aged 25 to 40 in good health.

This CDR3 reads CASSYFAPYEQYF. CDR3 nucleotide sequence: TGTGCCAGCAGTTACTTTGCCCCGTACGAGCAGTACTTC. The gene calls are TRBV6-6 and TRBJ2-7; the D is unclear. CDR1 and CDR2 (germline): MNHNY, SVGAGI (reference sequence). This CDR3 has 13 amino acids. V lost 1 base and J lost 4, with 8 bases in between.

The gene calls are TRBV29-1 and TRBJ2-3, with D tentatively TRBD1 (5 bases). This CDR3 is built from 14 residues. V was pared by 7 bases and J by 2 bases, with 16 bases between. Germline V gene data show CDR1 as SQVTM and CDR2 as ANQGSEA. CDR3 in amino acids: CSATGAAVTDTQYF. The CDR3 DNA is TGCAGCGCCACTGGGGCAGCAGTCACAGATACGCAGTATTTT.

The rearrangement uses TRBV19 and TRBJ2-7; D may be TRBD2 (5 bases). The ends were cut back, 5 bases at V and 0 bases at J, with 11 bases in the middle. Germline-derived CDR1 and CDR2 are LNHDA and SQIVND (reference sequence). The CDR3 is made up of 14 amino acids. The CDR3 DNA reads TGTGCCAGTAGTCAGCTCCGGGGCTCCTACGAGCAGTACTTC. Protein product: CASSQLRGSYEQYF.

This clone was observed a single time. The chain carries TRBV2 and TRBJ2-7; D remains unclear. Germline lookup yields CDR1 SNHLY and CDR2 FYNNEI. This CDR3 spans 13 amino acids. Trimming removed 6 bases from V and 0 bases from J, with 9 bases in between. This CDR3 reads CASRAGSSYEQYF. CDR3 nucleotide sequence: TGTGCCAGCAGGGCAGGCTCCTCCTACGAGCAGTACTTC.

The chain couples TRBV7-6 to TRBJ2-3; 13 nucleotides match TRBD2. V was clipped by 2 bases and J by 0 bases; unmatched bases: 5. Per the germline V gene, CDR1 is SGHVS and CDR2 is FNYEAQ. The CDR3 has 18 amino acids. The CDR3 DNA reads as TGTGCCAGCAGCTTACGGACTAGCGGGAGTCTTAGCACAGATACGCAGTATTTT. Translated, it gives CASSLRTSGSLSTDTQYF.

The chain has TRBV18 and TRBJ2-7; tentative D call: TRBD2 (5 bases). Germline loops: CDR1 KGHSH, CDR2 LQKENI. The germline V and J ends were trimmed by 3 bases and 3 bases, with 15 bases remaining between them. This CDR3 has 15 residues. The CDR3 loop is CASSPSGHGNYEQYF. The CDR3 nucleotides read TGTGCCAGCTCACCCTCGGGTCACGGGAACTACGAGCAGTACTTC.

The V gene is TRBV9, the J gene TRBJ1-3; D is undetermined. V lost 0 bases, J lost 0 bases, and 13 bases lay in between. The CDR3 spans 17 residues. CDR1 is SGDLS, CDR2 YYNGEE, per germline. The CDR3 region has the DNA TGTGCCAGCAGCGTAGGTGCGGTAGCCCTCTCTGGAAACACCATATATTTT. Protein product: CASSVGAVALSGNTIYF.